The rows below give T cell receptor beta chains drawn from one sample of a study of OX40 agonist ivuxolimab in advanced cancers. Repertoires were generated with immunoSEQ multiplex PCR, while TCRdb's copy carries only in-frame clones and drops some. The table lists around 67,000 clones, around nine tenths of them singletons. The sample was CD4+ or CD8+ T cells sorted from blood, taken in a trial of the OX40 agonist ivuxolimab. Receptor source: an adult with an advanced solid tumor such as melanoma, head and neck, liver or kidney cancer. Both conserved end residues are part of each CDR3. The D gene is left open where the match is weak. The listing skips clone size in some rows; elsewhere it reads once, few, many or a size class.

J,D,size,V,CDR3,DNA
TRBJ2-5,.,.,TRBV18,CASSQGTSPQETQYF,TGTGCCAGCTCACAGGGGACTTCCCCCCAAGAGACCCAGTACTTC
TRBJ2-1,.,.,TRBV13,CASSPRPPSDTYNEQFF,TGTGCCAGCAGCCCCAGACCCCCTAGTGATACGTACAATGAGCAGTTCTTC
TRBJ1-1,TRBD1,.,TRBV7-2,CASSLAKDRGDKNTEAFF,TGTGCCAGCAGCTTAGCGAAGGACAGGGGCGACAAGAACACTGAAGCTTTCTTT
TRBJ2-7,TRBD2,.,TRBV14,CASSATSGTYEQYF,TGTGCCAGCAGTGCGACTAGCGGCACCTACGAGCAGTACTTC
TRBJ2-5,.,.,TRBV7-3,CASSLEAGQETQYF,TGTGCCAGCAGCTTAGAAGCGGGCCAAGAGACCCAGTACTTC
TRBJ2-7,.,.,TRBV18,CASSPVDYEQYF,TGTGCCAGCTCACCGGTGGACTACGAGCAGTACTTC
TRBJ2-7,.,.,TRBV7-2,CASSLAPGPEQYF,TGTGCCAGCAGCTTAGCGCCTGGACCTGAACAGTACTTC
TRBJ2-7,.,.,TRBV21-1,CASRVDTRPYEQYF,TGTGCCAGCAGGGTGGACACCCGCCCCTACGAGCAGTACTTC
TRBJ2-3,TRBD1,.,TRBV30,CAWGQGSPFSTDTQYF,TGTGCCTGGGGACAGGGGTCCCCTTTTAGCACAGATACGCAGTATTTT
TRBJ2-5,.,few,TRBV6-5,CASKSRLLDQETQYF,TGTGCCAGCAAATCCCGACTCTTAGACCAAGAGACCCAGTACTTC
TRBJ2-1,TRBD2,.,TRBV13,CASSSRRGLAGGYYNEQFF,TGTGCCAGCAGCTCGAGGAGGGGACTAGCGGGAGGCTACTACAATGAGCAGTTCTTC
TRBJ1-3,.,.,TRBV7-6,CASSLTSSGNTIYF,TGTGCCAGCAGCTTAACGAGCTCTGGAAACACCATATATTTT
TRBJ2-3,.,.,TRBV7-9,CASSEGDYTDTQYF,TGTGCCAGCAGCGAGGGAGATTACACAGATACGCAGTATTTT
TRBJ1-3,.,few,TRBV7-5,CARSPAGLAGNTIYF,TGTGCCAGAAGCCCAGCGGGATTGGCTGGAAACACCATATATTTT
TRBJ2-5,TRBD2,.,TRBV19,CASSISGIQETQYF,TGTGCCAGTAGTATAAGCGGGATCCAAGAGACCCAGTACTTC
TRBJ2-7,TRBD2,.,TRBV20-1,CSVPREEQYF,TGCAGTGTTCCGCGGGAGGAGCAGTACTTC
TRBJ2-3,TRBD2,.,TRBV5-5,CASSLLAGSTDTQYF,TGTGCCAGCAGTTTACTAGCGGGGAGCACAGATACGCAGTATTTT
TRBJ2-1,.,.,TRBV12-5,CASGLISFSYNEQFF,TGTGCTAGTGGTTTGATAAGTTTCTCCTACAATGAGCAGTTCTTC
TRBJ2-7,TRBD1,few,TRBV28,CASSFGQGRNEQYF,TGTGCCAGCAGTTTTGGACAGGGGCGCAACGAGCAGTACTTC
TRBJ2-3,TRBD1,.,TRBV5-6,CASRWRDRGPDTQYF,TGTGCCAGCAGATGGCGGGACAGGGGACCAGATACGCAGTATTTT
TRBJ2-2,.,once,TRBV9,CASSERGGQAGELFF,TGTGCCAGCAGCGAGAGAGGGGGGCAGGCCGGGGAGCTGTTTTTT
TRBJ1-2,TRBD1,few,TRBV9,CASSSGGYGYTF,TGTGCCAGCAGCTCAGGGGGCTATGGCTACACCTTC
TRBJ1-6,TRBD1,once,TRBV15,CATSIRTGGNSPLHF,TGTGCCACCAGCATCCGGACAGGGGGTAATTCACCCCTCCACTTT
TRBJ2-2,.,.,TRBV10-1,CASIPEGDRLDGELFF,TGCGCCAGCATCCCCGAAGGCGACAGGCTTGACGGGGAGCTGTTTTTT
TRBJ2-3,.,.,TRBV2,CASRGGLRTDTQYF,TGTGCCAGCAGGGGGGGACTGCGCACAGATACGCAGTATTTT
TRBJ1-5,.,.,TRBV6-5,CASSYGGGAQPQHF,TGTGCCAGCAGTTATGGGGGGGGCGCTCAGCCCCAGCATTTT
TRBJ2-7,.,.,TRBV6-4,CANFGRMSDEQYF,TGTGCCAATTTTGGAAGAATGTCTGACGAGCAGTACTTC
TRBJ1-5,.,few,TRBV18,CASSLPNQPQHF,TGTGCCAGCTCGCTGCCCAATCAGCCCCAGCATTTT
TRBJ2-7,TRBD1,.,TRBV6-1,CASSGRDRATYEQYF,TGTGCCAGCAGTGGCCGGGACAGGGCTACCTACGAGCAGTACTTC
TRBJ2-7,TRBD2,.,TRBV29-1,CSVEDPSGVYEQYF,TGCAGCGTTGAAGACCCCAGCGGGGTGTACGAGCAGTACTTC
TRBJ2-7,.,.,TRBV18,CASSPEGDSEQYF,TGTGCCAGCTCACCAGAGGGGGACTCCGAGCAGTACTTC